Described below is a single TCR beta chain sequence and its context. The sample belongs to a study of OX40 agonist ivuxolimab in advanced cancers. V was pared by 0 bases and J by 4 bases, with 5 bases between. CDR1 is SGDLS and CDR2 is YYNGEE in the germline V gene. The CDR3 runs 13 residues. Using immunoSEQ multiplex PCR, the repertoire was profiled, and TCRdb retains in-frame clones only, with some absent. The sample has 10,000 or so clones, 65% to 85% seen once. The V and J genes are TRBV9 and TRBJ2-1, with D tentatively TRBD1 (5 bases). The sequence derives from an adult with an advanced solid tumor such as melanoma, head and neck, liver or kidney cancer. Sequencing was performed on CD4+ or CD8+ T cells sorted from blood, taken in a trial of the OX40 agonist ivuxolimab. Written as DNA, the CDR3 is TGTGCCAGCAGCGTAGCAGGGTACAATGAGCAGTTCTTC. Translated: CASSVAGYNEQFF.